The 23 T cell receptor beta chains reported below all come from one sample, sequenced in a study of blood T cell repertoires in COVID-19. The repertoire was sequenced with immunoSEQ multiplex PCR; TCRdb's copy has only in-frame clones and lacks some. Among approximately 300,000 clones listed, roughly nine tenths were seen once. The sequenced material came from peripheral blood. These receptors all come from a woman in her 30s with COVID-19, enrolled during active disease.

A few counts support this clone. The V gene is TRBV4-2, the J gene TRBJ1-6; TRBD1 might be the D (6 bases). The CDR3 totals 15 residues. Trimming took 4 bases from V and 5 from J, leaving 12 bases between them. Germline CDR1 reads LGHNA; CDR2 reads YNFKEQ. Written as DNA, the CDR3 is TGTGCCAGCAGCCGTTCGGACAGTAATAATTCACCCCTCCACTTT. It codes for CASSRSDSNNSPLHF.

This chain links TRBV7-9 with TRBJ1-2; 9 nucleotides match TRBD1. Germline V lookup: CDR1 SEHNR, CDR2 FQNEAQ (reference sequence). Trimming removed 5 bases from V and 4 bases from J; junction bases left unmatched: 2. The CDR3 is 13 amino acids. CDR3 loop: CASSQTGGYGYTF. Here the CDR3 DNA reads TGTGCCAGCAGCCAGACAGGGGGCTATGGCTACACCTTC.

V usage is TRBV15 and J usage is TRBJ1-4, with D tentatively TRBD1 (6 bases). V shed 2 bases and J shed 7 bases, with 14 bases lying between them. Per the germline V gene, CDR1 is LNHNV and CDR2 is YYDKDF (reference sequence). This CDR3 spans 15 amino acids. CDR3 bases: TGTGCCACCAGCAGACCCGGACAGTTTAGTGAAAAACTGTTTTTT. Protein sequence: CATSRPGQFSEKLFF.

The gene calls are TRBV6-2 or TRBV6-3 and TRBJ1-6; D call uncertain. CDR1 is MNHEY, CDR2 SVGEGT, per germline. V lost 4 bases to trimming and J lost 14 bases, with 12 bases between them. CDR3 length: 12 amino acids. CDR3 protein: CASSFGPSALHF. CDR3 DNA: TGTGCCAGCAGTTTTGGGCCTTCGGCCCTCCACTTT.

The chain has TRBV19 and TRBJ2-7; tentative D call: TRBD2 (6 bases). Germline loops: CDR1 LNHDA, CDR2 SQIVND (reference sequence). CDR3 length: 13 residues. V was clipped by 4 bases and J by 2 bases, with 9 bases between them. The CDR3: CASSTWGAYEQYF. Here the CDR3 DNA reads TGTGCCAGTAGTACGTGGGGGGCCTACGAGCAGTACTTC.

The CDR3 loop is CASSRVTSGNTIYF. The CDR3 DNA reads TGTGCCAGCAGCCGCGTTACCTCTGGAAACACCATATATTTT. The chain recombines TRBV5-6 with TRBJ1-3; D is unresolved. Germline CDR1 SGHDT, CDR2 YYEEEE. Trimming removed 4 bases from V and 0 bases from J, with 8 bases in between. CDR3 length: 14 residues.

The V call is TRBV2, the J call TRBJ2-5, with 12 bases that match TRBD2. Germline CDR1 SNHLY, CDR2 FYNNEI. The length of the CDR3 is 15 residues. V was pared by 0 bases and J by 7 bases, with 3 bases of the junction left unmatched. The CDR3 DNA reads TGTGCCAGCAGTGAAGCCCTAGCGGGGGGGCTGACCCAGTACTTC. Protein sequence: CASSEALAGGLTQYF.

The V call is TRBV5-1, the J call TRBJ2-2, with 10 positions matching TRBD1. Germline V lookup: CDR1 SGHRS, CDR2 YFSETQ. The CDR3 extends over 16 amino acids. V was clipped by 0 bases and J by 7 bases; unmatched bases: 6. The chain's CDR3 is CASSLGTGTGVGELFF. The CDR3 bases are TGCGCCAGCAGCTTGGGGACCGGGACAGGGGTCGGGGAGCTGTTTTTT.

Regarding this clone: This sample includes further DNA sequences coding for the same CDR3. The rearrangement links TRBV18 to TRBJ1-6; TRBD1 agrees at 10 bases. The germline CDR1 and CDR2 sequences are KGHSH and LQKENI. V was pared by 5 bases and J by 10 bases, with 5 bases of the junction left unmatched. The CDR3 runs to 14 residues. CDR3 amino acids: CASSSGTGVSPLHF. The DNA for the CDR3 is TGTGCCAGCTCATCCGGGACAGGGGTGTCACCCCTCCACTTT.

CDR3 loop: CASSADLPSSYNEQFF. CDR3 DNA: TGTGCCAGCAGCGCCGACCTGCCTAGCTCCTACAATGAGCAGTTCTTC. The rearrangement joins TRBV2 to TRBJ2-1; D is undetermined. Germline CDR1 is SNHLY and CDR2 is FYNNEI. The CDR3 covers 16 residues. Trimming pared 6 bases from V and 0 bases from J, leaving 15 bases between. Filled out from reference TRBV2 and TRBJ2-1, the complete variable domain reads EPEVTQTPSHQVTQMGQEVILRCVPISNHLYFYWYRQILGQKVEFLVSFYNNEISEKSEIFDDQFSVERPDGSNFTLKIRSTKLEDSAMYFCASSADLPSSYNEQFFGPGTRLTVL.

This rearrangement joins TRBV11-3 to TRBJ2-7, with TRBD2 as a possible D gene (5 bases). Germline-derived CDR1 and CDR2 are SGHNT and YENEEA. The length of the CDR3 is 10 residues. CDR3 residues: CAAGSYEQYV. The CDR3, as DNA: TGTGCGGCGGGTTCCTACGAGCAGTACGTC.

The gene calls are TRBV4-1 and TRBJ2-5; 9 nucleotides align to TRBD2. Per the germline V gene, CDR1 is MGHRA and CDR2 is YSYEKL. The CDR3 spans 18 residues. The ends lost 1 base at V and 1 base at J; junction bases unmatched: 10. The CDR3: CASSQGIAAGGSQETQYF. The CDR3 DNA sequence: TGCGCCAGCAGCCAAGGCATCGCAGCGGGGGGCTCCCAAGAGACCCAGTACTTC.

The CDR3: CASSQADSEAFF. CDR3 nucleotide sequence: TGCGCCAGCAGCCAGGCAGACAGTGAAGCTTTCTTT. The chain combines TRBV4-1 with TRBJ1-1, with a tentative D call TRBD1 (5 bases). V lost 3 bases and J lost 7, with 9 bases in between. Germline loops: CDR1 MGHRA, CDR2 YSYEKL. The CDR3 has 12 residues.

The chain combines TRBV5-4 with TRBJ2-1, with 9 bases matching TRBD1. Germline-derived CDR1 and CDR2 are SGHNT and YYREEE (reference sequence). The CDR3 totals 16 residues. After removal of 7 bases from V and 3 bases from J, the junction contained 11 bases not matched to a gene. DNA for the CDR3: TGTGCCAGCGGAACAGGGGGCGATGCACTCTACAATGAGCAGTTCTTC. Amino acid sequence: CASGTGGDALYNEQFF.

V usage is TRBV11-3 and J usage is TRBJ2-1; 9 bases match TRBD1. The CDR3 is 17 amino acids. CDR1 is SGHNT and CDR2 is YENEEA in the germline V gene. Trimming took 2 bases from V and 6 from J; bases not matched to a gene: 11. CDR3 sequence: CASSLNLGTGRINEQFF. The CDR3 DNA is TGTGCCAGCAGCTTAAATCTCGGGACAGGGAGGATCAATGAGCAGTTCTTC.

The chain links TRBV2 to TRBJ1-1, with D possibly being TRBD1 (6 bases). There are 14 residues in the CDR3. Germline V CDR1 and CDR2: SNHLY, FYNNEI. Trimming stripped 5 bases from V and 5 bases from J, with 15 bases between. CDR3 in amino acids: CASSYPGALTEAFF. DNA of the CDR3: TGTGCCAGCAGTTACCCAGGGGCGCTGACTGAAGCTTTCTTT.

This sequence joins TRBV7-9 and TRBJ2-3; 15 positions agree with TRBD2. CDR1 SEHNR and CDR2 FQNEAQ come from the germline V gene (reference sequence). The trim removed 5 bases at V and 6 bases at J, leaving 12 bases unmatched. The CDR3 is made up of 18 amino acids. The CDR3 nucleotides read TGTGCCAGCAGCCCAGATGGGACTAGCGGGGGGCGTCACGATACGCAGTATTTT. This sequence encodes CASSPDGTSGGRHDTQYF.

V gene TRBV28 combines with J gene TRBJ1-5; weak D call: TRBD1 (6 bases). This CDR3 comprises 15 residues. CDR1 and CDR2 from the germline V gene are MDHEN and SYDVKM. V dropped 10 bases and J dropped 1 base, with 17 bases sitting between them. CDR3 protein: CATKEGGMSNQPQHF. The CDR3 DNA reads TGTGCCACCAAAGAGGGGGGGATGAGCAATCAGCCCCAGCATTTT.

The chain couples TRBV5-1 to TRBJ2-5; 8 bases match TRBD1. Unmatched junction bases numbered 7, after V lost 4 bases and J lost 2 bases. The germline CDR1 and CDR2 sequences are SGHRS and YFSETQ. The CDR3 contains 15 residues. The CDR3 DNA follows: TGCGCCAGCAGCCCCTTCCGACAGGGGCAAGAGACCCAGTACTTC. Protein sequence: CASSPFRQGQETQYF.

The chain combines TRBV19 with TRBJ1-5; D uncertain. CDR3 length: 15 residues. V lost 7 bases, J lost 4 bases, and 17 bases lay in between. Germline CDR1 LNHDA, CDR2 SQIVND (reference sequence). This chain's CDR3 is CASNLAGLSNQPQHF. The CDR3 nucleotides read TGTGCCAGTAACCTGGCTGGCCTCTCAAATCAGCCCCAGCATTTT.

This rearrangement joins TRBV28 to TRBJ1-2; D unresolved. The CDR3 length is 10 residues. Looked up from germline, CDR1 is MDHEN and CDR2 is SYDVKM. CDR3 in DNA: TGTGCGGCGGCGGACTATGGCTACACCTTC. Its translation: CAAADYGYTF.

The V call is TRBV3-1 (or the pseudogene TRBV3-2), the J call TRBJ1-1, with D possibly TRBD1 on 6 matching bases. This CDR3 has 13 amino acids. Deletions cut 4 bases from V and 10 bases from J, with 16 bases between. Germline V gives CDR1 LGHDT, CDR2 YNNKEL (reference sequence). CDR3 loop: CASSLTTGIAAFF. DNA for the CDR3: TGTGCCAGCAGCCTTACGACAGGTATCGCAGCTTTCTTT.

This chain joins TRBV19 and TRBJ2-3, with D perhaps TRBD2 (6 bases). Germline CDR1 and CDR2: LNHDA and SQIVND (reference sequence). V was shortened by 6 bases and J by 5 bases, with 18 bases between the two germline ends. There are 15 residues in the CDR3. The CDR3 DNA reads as TGTGCCAGTAGCCCCTTCGGGACTTTCAAAGATACGCAGTATTTT. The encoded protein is CASSPFGTFKDTQYF.